A single sample is the source of the 2 T cell receptor beta chains below, sequenced in a study of beta chain features in type 1 diabetes (dated by TCRdb to the late 2010s). The receptor library was made with the immunoSEQ multiplex PCR assay. The entire isolated RNA was reverse transcribed using the High Capacity cDNA Reverse Transcription Kit, and thus expressed TCRB transcripts were sequenced. TCRdb obtained this table from immuneACCESS and retained in-frame rearrangements with V and J assigned. These tables miss some clones; where compared with another copy, unresolved V genes account for less than half of the shortfall, and the remainder is unexplained. This sample is represented by about 150,000 clones; under 9.5% of them were singletons. The leading ten clones occupy approximately 0.65% of the sample. The sample taken for sequencing was central memory CD4+ T cells from blood. These receptors all stem from a man between 18 and 29 years old in good health.

This clone was counted at least ten times. The chain joins TRBV11-2 to TRBJ2-1; 9 bases agree with TRBD2. Per germline, CDR1 SGHAT and CDR2 FQNNGV. After removal of 3 bases from V and 6 bases from J, the junction contained 3 bases not matched to a gene. This CDR3 is built from 14 residues. Written as DNA, the CDR3 is TGTGCCAGCAGCTTCGGACTAGCGTCCAATGAGCAGTTCTTC. This gives the protein CASSFGLASNEQFF. Looking up the rest from reference TRBV11-2 and TRBJ2-1 gives the full variable domain: EAGVAQSPRYKIIEKRQSVAFWCNPISGHATLYWYQQILGQGPKLLIQFQNNGVVDDSQLPKDRFSAERLKGVDSTLKIQPAKLEDSAVYLCASSFGLASNEQFFGPGTRLTVL.

The chain recombines TRBV10-3 with TRBJ2-7, with D perhaps TRBD1 (6 bases). V dropped 10 bases and J dropped 1 base, with 20 bases sitting between them. The CDR3 contains 15 residues. Germline V lookup: CDR1 ENHRY, CDR2 SYGVKD. The CDR3 nucleotides read TGTGCCAGCAGCCGAGGACAGTCCGGGTCCTACGAGCAGTACTTC. Protein product: CASSRGQSGSYEQYF.